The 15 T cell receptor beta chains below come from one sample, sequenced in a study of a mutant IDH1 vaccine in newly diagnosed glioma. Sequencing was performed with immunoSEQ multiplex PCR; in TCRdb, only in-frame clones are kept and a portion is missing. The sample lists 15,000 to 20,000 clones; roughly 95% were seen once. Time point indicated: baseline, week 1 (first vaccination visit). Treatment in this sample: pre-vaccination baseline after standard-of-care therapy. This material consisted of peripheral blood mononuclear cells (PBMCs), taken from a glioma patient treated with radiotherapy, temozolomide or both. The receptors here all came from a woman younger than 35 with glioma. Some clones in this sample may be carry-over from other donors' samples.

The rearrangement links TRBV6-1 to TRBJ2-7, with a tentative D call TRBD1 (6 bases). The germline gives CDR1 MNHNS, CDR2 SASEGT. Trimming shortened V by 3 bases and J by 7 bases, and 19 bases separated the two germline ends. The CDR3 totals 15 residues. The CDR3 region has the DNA TGTGCCAGCAGTGAGCGACAGGACTCCCTACGGGAGCAGTACTTC. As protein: CASSERQDSLREQYF.

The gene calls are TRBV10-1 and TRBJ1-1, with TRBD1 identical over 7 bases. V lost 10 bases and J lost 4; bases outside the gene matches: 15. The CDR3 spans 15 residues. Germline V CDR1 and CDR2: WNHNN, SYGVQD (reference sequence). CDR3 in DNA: TGCGCCAAACGGGTCCGGGACAGTCTTCTCACTGAAGCTTTCTTT. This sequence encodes CAKRVRDSLLTEAFF.

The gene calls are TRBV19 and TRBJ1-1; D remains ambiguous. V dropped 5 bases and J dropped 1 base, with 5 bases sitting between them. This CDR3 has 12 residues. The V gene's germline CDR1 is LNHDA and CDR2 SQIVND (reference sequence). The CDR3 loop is CASSSTNTEAFF. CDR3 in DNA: TGTGCCAGTAGTTCTACGAACACTGAAGCTTTCTTT.

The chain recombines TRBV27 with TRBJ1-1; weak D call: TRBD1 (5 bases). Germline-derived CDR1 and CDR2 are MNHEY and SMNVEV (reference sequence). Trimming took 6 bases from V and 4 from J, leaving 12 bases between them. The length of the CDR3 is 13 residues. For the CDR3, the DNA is TGTGCCAGCAGGCCCTCGGGGGGCACTGAAGCTTTCTTT. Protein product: CASRPSGGTEAFF.

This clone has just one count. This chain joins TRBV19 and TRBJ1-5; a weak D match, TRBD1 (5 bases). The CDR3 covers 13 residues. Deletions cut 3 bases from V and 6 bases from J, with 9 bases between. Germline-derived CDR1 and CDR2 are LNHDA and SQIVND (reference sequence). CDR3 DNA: TGTGCCAGTAGTATGGGGCAGGGTCAGCCCCAGCATTTT. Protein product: CASSMGQGQPQHF.

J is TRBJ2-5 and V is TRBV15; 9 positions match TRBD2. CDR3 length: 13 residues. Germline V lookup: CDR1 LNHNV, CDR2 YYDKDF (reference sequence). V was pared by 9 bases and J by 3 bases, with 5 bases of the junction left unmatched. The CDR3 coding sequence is TGTGCCACTAGCGGGAGAATCAAAGAGACCCAGTACTTC. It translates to CATSGRIKETQYF.

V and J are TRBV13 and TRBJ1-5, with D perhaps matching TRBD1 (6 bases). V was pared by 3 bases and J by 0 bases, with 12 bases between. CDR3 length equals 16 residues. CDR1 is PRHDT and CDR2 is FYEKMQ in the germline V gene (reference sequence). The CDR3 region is CASSLSQQGSNQPQHF. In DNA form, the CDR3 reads TGTGCCAGCAGCTTGTCCCAACAGGGTAGCAATCAGCCCCAGCATTTT.

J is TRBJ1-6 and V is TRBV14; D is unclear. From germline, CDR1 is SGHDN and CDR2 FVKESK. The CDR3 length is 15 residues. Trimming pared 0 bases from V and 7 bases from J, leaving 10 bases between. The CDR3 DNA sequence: TGTGCCAGCAGCCAAGAAAGGCGGCTCAATTCACCCCTCCACTTT. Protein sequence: CASSQERRLNSPLHF.

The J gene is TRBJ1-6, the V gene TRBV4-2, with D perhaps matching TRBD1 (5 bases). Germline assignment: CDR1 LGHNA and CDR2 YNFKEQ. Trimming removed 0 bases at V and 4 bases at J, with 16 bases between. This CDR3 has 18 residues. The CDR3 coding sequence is TGTGCCAGCAGCCAAGATAGGGCAGGGCCGGGGTATAATTCACCCCTCCACTTT. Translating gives CASSQDRAGPGYNSPLHF.

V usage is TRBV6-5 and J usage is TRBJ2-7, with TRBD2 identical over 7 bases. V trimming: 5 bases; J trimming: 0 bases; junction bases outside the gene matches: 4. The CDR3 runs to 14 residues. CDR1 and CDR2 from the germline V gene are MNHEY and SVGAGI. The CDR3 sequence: CASSPRTSSYEQYF. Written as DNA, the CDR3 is TGTGCCAGCAGTCCCCGGACTAGCTCCTACGAGCAGTACTTC.

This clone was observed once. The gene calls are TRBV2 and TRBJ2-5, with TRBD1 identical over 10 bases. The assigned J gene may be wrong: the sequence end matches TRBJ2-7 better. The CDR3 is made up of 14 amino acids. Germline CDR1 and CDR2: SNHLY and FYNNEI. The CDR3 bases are TGTGCCAGCAGACGACAGGGGGCCTCCTACGAGCAGTACTTC. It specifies CASRRQGASYEQYF.

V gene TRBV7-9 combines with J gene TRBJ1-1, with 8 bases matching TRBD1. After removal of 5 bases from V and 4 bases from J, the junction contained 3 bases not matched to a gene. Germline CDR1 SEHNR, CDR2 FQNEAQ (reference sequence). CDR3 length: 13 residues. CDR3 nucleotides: TGTGCCAGCAGCAACAGGGGGACCACTGAAGCTTTCTTT. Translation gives CASSNRGTTEAFF. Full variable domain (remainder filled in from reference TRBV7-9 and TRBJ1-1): DTGVSQNPRHKITKRGQNVTFRCDPISEHNRLYWYRQTLGQGPEFLTYFQNEAQLEKSRLLSDRFSAERPKGSFSTLEIQRTEQGDSAMYLCASSNRGTTEAFFGQGTRLTVV.

As DNA, the CDR3 is TGCGCCAGCAGCCAAGAGGTGGGAGGGCTCTACGAGCAGTACTTC. Protein product: CASSQEVGGLYEQYF. The chain is built from TRBV4-3 and TRBJ2-7; 7 bases are a match to TRBD2. This CDR3 region has 15 residues. After removal of 0 bases from V and 3 bases from J, the junction contained 5 bases not matched to a gene. The germline V gene has CDR1 LGHNA and CDR2 YSLEER.

In DNA, the CDR3 is TGTGCCAGCTCACCACCTGGGGTTTCGGCAACTGGGGCAGCTTTCTTT. This gives the protein CASSPPGVSATGAAFF. The J gene is TRBJ1-1, the V gene TRBV18, with D maybe TRBD1 (5 bases). The V and J ends lost 0 bases and 10 bases respectively, with 21 bases between them. From germline, CDR1 is KGHSH and CDR2 LQKENI. This CDR3 comprises 16 residues.

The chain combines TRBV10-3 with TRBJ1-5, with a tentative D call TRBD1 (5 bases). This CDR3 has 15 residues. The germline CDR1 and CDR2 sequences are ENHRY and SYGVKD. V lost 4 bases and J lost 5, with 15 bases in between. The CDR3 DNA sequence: TGTGCCATCAGTGGGTCCGGGGGACCGGATCAGCCCCAGCATTTT. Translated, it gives CAISGSGGPDQPQHF.